The 24 T cell receptor beta chains reported below all come from one sample, sequenced in a study of early stage breast cancer tumors. Measured with immunoSEQ multiplex PCR; TCRdb has only the in-frame clones, and not every one. The repertoire holds more than 13,000 clones, with around 80% as singletons. What was sequenced was normal breast tissue next to the tumor. The receptors come from a person between 45 and 65 years old with breast cancer.

This chain links TRBV5-4 with TRBJ2-3; TRBD2 might be the D (6 bases). CDR3 size: 16 residues. Trimming stripped 3 bases from V and 2 bases from J, with 16 bases between. The germline CDR1 and CDR2 sequences are SGHNT and YYREEE (reference sequence). CDR3 in amino acids: CASSYLLAPITDTQYF. CDR3 coding DNA: TGTGCCAGCAGCTACCTACTAGCACCAATCACAGATACGCAGTATTTT.

This chain joins TRBV9 and TRBJ1-2, with TRBD1 matching over 7 bases. Trimming cost V 5 bases and J 7 bases; bases outside gene matches: 11. CDR3 size: 14 residues. Germline loops: CDR1 SGDLS, CDR2 YYNGEE. The CDR3: CASSNSGQEGGYTF. In DNA form, the CDR3 reads TGTGCCAGCAGTAACTCCGGACAGGAAGGTGGCTACACCTTC.

The CDR3 region is CASMGQQETQYF. The DNA for the CDR3 is TGTGCCAGCATGGGACAGCAAGAGACCCAGTACTTC. The gene calls are TRBV2 and TRBJ2-5; 7 bases match TRBD1. The CDR3 is made up of 12 amino acids. V was clipped by 7 bases and J by 2 bases; unmatched bases: 1. Germline loops: CDR1 SNHLY, CDR2 FYNNEI.

The chain uses TRBV11-1 and TRBJ2-5; 10 nucleotides line up with TRBD1. This CDR3 comprises 14 residues. Trimming removed 4 bases from V and 1 base from J; junction bases left unmatched: 0. In germline, CDR1 is SGHAT, CDR2 FQDESV (reference sequence). CDR3 DNA: TGTGCCAGCAGCTGGGACAGGGGCCAAGAGACCCAGTACTTC. Its protein product is CASSWDRGQETQYF.

In the case of this clone: The junction and the germline gene differ at one end; a read error may be behind it. This rearrangement joins TRBV19 to TRBJ1-1; maybe TRBD1 (5 bases). The germline V gene has CDR1 LNHDA and CDR2 SQIVND (reference sequence). This CDR3 comprises 14 residues. The CDR3 sequence: CASSSVGGSAEAFF. The CDR3 DNA is TGTGCCAGCAGTAGCGTTGGGGGTAGCGCTGAAGCTTTCTTT.

The chain employs TRBV11-2 and TRBJ2-5; a weak D match, TRBD2 (5 bases). Germline V gene lookup returns CDR1 SGHAT and CDR2 FQNNGV. The V gene lost 1 base and the J gene lost 2 bases, with 5 bases spanning the gap. The CDR3 sequence is 13 residues long. The CDR3 sequence is CASSLGTQETQYF. Here the CDR3 DNA reads TGTGCCAGCAGCTTAGGGACTCAAGAGACCCAGTACTTC. The whole variable domain, remainder taken from reference TRBV11-2 and TRBJ2-5, is EAGVAQSPRYKIIEKRQSVAFWCNPISGHATLYWYQQILGQGPKLLIQFQNNGVVDDSQLPKDRFSAERLKGVDSTLKIQPAKLEDSAVYLCASSLGTQETQYFGPGTRLLVL.

This sequence joins TRBV12-5 and TRBJ2-2; 14 bases are a match to TRBD2. The germline CDR1 and CDR2 sequences are LGHNT and FRNRAP. J gave up 5 bases and V 0 bases, and 8 bases lay outside the gene matches. The CDR3 contains 19 residues. CDR3 bases: TGTGCTAGTGGTTTGGTACTCGGGACTAGCGGGAGTCGAACCGGGGAGCTGTTTTTT. Translation: CASGLVLGTSGSRTGELFF.

This chain uses TRBV27 with TRBJ2-2, with TRBD1 matching 9 bases. Looked up from germline, CDR1 is MNHEY and CDR2 is SMNVEV (reference sequence). The CDR3 is 17 residues long. V gave up 7 bases and J gave up 6 bases; unmatched junction bases: 15. CDR3 in DNA: TGTGCCAGCACCACCTTTTCCCGGACAGGGGTGGCCGGGGAGCTGTTTTTT. Protein: CASTTFSRTGVAGELFF.

V gene TRBV18 combines with J gene TRBJ2-1; 11 bases match TRBD2. Unmatched junction bases numbered 2, after V lost 3 bases and J lost 4 bases. The CDR3 spans 15 residues. Germline V CDR1 and CDR2: KGHSH, LQKENI. CDR3 DNA sequence: TGTGCCAGCTCACCGGCTAGCGGGGGGTACAATGAGCAGTTCTTC. Residues: CASSPASGGYNEQFF.

To note about this clone: The junction does not match germline at one end; this may be a read error. This sequence joins TRBV2 and TRBJ1-4; unclear D gene. From germline, CDR1 is SNHLY and CDR2 FYNNEI. This CDR3 has 13 residues. Here the CDR3 DNA reads TGTGCCAGCAGATCAGACGGGAATGAGAAACTGTTTTTT. The encoded protein is CASRSDGNEKLFF.

This sequence joins TRBV27 and TRBJ1-2; D is uncertain. The CDR3 is 14 residues long. Per the germline V gene, CDR1 is MNHEY and CDR2 is SMNVEV (reference sequence). V was shortened by 5 bases and J by 4 bases, with 14 bases between the two germline ends. The CDR3 DNA is TGTGCCAGCAGTCTTAAGCCGGGATTCTATGGCTACACCTTC. Its translation is CASSLKPGFYGYTF.

The chain links TRBV11-2 to TRBJ1-6; TRBD1 agrees at 7 bases. Trimming took 3 bases from V and 6 from J; bases not matched to a gene: 2. In germline, CDR1 is SGHAT, CDR2 FQNNGV. This CDR3 contains 14 residues. The CDR3 bases are TGTGCCAGCAGCTTGGGACAGCTTAATTCACCCCTCCACTTT. This translates into CASSLGQLNSPLHF.

The rearrangement joins TRBV5-1 to TRBJ2-7; 8 nucleotides align to TRBD2. The CDR3 length is 15 residues. Losses at the gene ends were 3 bases for V and 6 bases for J; bases not matched to a gene: 11. Germline V gives CDR1 SGHRS, CDR2 YFSETQ. CDR3 nucleotides: TGCGCCAGCAGCTCGCTGCCGGGGGGGGTGGGCGAGCAGTACTTC. Its protein product is CASSSLPGGVGEQYF.

CDR3 DNA: TGTGCCAGCTCACCACCAACAGGAGGGTCCTACAATGAGCAGTTCTTC. Translation gives CASSPPTGGSYNEQFF. The chain recombines TRBV18 with TRBJ2-1; possible D gene TRBD2, 6 bases. From germline, CDR1 is KGHSH and CDR2 LQKENI. Trimming pared 0 bases from V and 1 base from J, leaving 10 bases between. The CDR3 runs to 16 residues.

The V call is TRBV19, the J call TRBJ1-1; a possible D gene is TRBD1 (5 bases). Trimming took off 5 bases at V and 4 bases at J, with 11 bases between the two ends. The germline gives CDR1 LNHDA, CDR2 SQIVND (reference sequence). The CDR3 consists of 13 residues. Here the CDR3 DNA reads TGTGCCAGTAGTCCTGGGGGAGGCACTGAAGCTTTCTTT. Translating gives CASSPGGGTEAFF.

This rearrangement joins TRBV5-1 to TRBJ2-3, with D tentatively TRBD1 (5 bases). The CDR3 is 19 residues long. V lost 0 bases, J lost 2 bases, and 22 bases lay in between. Germline V gives CDR1 SGHRS, CDR2 YFSETQ. The DNA for the CDR3 is TGCGCCAGCAGCTTGGATGGGGCCCCACCCTCACTCGTCACAGATACGCAGTATTTT. Encoded protein: CASSLDGAPPSLVTDTQYF.

J is TRBJ2-1 and V is TRBV6-5, with 13 bases that match TRBD2. Germline V gives CDR1 MNHEY, CDR2 SVGAGI. The CDR3 is 14 amino acids. After removal of 0 bases from V and 10 bases from J, the junction contained 0 bases not matched to a gene. CDR3 in amino acids: CASSYSTSGGEQFF. The DNA of the CDR3 is TGTGCCAGCAGTTACTCGACTAGCGGGGGGGAGCAGTTCTTC.

The rearrangement joins TRBV18 to TRBJ2-1; D gene ambiguous. V lost 3 bases and J lost 2, with 11 bases in between. Germline loops: CDR1 KGHSH, CDR2 LQKENI. The length of the CDR3 is 15 residues. The CDR3 sequence is CASSPLGSTYNEQFF. The CDR3 bases are TGTGCCAGCTCACCCCTAGGATCGACCTACAATGAGCAGTTCTTC.

V is TRBV5-8 and J is TRBJ1-5; 9 nucleotides agree with TRBD1. J was trimmed by 4 bases and V by 5 bases; bases with no gene match: 7. The CDR3 length is 15 residues. Germline CDR1 SGHTS, CDR2 YDEGEE. The CDR3 DNA is TGTGCCAGCAGGATGACAGGGGGACGGAATCAGCCCCAGCATTTT. Its protein product is CASRMTGGRNQPQHF.

The chain is built from TRBV6-1 and TRBJ1-3; D possibly corresponds to TRBD1 (5 bases). The CDR3 is 15 residues long. Trimming shortened V by 0 bases and J by 4 bases, and 10 bases separated the two germline ends. In germline, CDR1 is MNHNS, CDR2 SASEGT. CDR3 in DNA: TGTGCCAGCAGTGAAGCTCCAGGGTTGGGAAACACCATATATTTT. This sequence encodes CASSEAPGLGNTIYF.

This sequence joins TRBV14 and TRBJ1-2; tentative D call: TRBD1 (6 bases). The germline V gene has CDR1 SGHDN and CDR2 FVKESK. The CDR3 has 15 amino acids. V was shortened by 5 bases and J by 5 bases, with 18 bases between the two germline ends. This CDR3 reads CASSGTGNRHYGYTF. The CDR3 DNA reads TGTGCCAGCAGCGGTACAGGGAACCGACATTATGGCTACACCTTC.

J is TRBJ1-6 and V is TRBV28; 9 positions agree with TRBD1. Germline CDR1 reads MDHEN; CDR2 reads SYDVKM. V shed 5 bases, J shed 5 bases, and the junction held 7 bases outside the gene matches. The CDR3 contains 16 residues. The CDR3 region is CASSPLRDRDNSPLHF. The CDR3 coding sequence is TGTGCCAGCAGTCCCCTCCGGGACAGGGATAATTCACCCCTCCACTTT.

This clone was recorded once. The chain joins TRBV9 to TRBJ2-4; 11 bases map to TRBD2. The CDR3 runs to 15 residues. Germline lookup yields CDR1 SGDLS and CDR2 YYNGEE. V dropped 2 bases and J dropped 10; count of bases not matched to a gene: 8. The DNA of the CDR3 is TGTGCCAGCAGCGTGACTAGCGGGATGTCCGGGATTCAGTACTTC. Translation: CASSVTSGMSGIQYF. Full variable domain (remainder filled in from reference TRBV9 and TRBJ2-4): DSGVTQTPKHLITATGQRVTLRCSPRSGDLSVYWYQQSLDQGLQFLIQYYNGEERAKGNILERFSAQQFPDLHSELNLSSLELGDSALYFCASSVTSGMSGIQYFGAGTRLSVL.

The chain links TRBV4-2 to TRBJ2-7; 13 positions match TRBD2. The V and J ends lost 0 bases and 2 bases, in that order; junction bases with no gene match: 4. The CDR3 has 17 residues. Per germline, CDR1 LGHNA and CDR2 YNFKEQ. CDR3 protein: CASSQDGGLAGTYEQYF. In DNA form, the CDR3 reads TGTGCCAGCAGCCAAGACGGGGGACTAGCGGGAACCTACGAGCAGTACTTC.